Listed below are T cell receptor beta chains from one sample, sequenced in a study of T cell repertoires in cytomegalovirus infection. The antigens these receptors bind are not known. TCRdb independently ran MiXCR on the reads; one entry per CDR3 protein. Here the sample spans some 800,000 distinct CDR3 sequences, approximately 32% being singletons. Material: cultured CD8+ T cells from PBMCs, obtained from culture after CMV antigen stimulation. Receptors originate from a human donor in good health (CMV status not recorded). Some clones in this sample may be carry-over from other donors' samples. Each CDR3 is given with its conserved first and last residue. Each record gives: CDR3 length, D gene, J gene, V gene, clone size, CDR3 DNA, CDR3 protein. The D gene is left open where the match is weak. Only part of the rows carry a size: once, few, many, or a class if the clone is expanded.

>14|NA|TRBJ2-7|TRBV27|NA
TGTGCCAGCAGTTTAGGCGGGACAGTCTACGAGCAGTACTTC
CASSLGGTVYEQYF
>16|NA|TRBJ1-4|TRBV6-1|few
TGTGCCAGCAGCAATTCCGGGACGGAGCTTGATGAAAAACTGTTTTTT
CASSNSGTELDEKLFF
>15|NA|TRBJ2-3|TRBV28|few
TGTGCCAGCAGTCCCCTATGGGGTCGCACAGATACGCAGTATTTT
CASSPLWGRTDTQYF
>14|NA|TRBJ2-6|TRBV6-2/TRBV6-3|once
TGTGCCACCCTCGGGGCTTTTGGGGCCAACGTCCTGACTTTC
CATLGAFGANVLTF
>14|NA|TRBJ1-2|TRBV27|NA
TGTGCCAGCAGCGGACGGCCGTCAAACTATGGCTACACCTTC
CASSGRPSNYGYTF
>19|TRBD1|TRBJ2-1|TRBV4-2|NA
TGTGCCAGCAGCCAAGTTGCCACCACCGGGACAGGGAGCTACAATGAGCAGTTCTTC
CASSQVATTGTGSYNEQFF
>14|TRBD1|TRBJ1-1|TRBV6-2/TRBV6-3|few
TGTGCCAGCAGTTACCCAACTTCGACAGGGGAAGCTTTCTTT
CASSYPTSTGEAFF
>14|NA|TRBJ1-1|TRBV28|NA
TGTGCCAGCAGCTTTTTTCGACAGCCTCCTGAAGCTTTCTTT
CASSFFRQPPEAFF
>13|TRBD2|TRBJ2-1|TRBV7-8|few
TGTGCCAGCAGCTCGTATAACGGGGGGGCCGCATTCTTC
CASSSYNGGAAFF
>13|NA|TRBJ1-1|TRBV12-5|NA
TGTGCTAGTGCCCAAGGTAGGACTTCAGAAGCTTTCTTT
CASAQGRTSEAFF
>16|TRBD1|TRBJ1-1|TRBV4-1|few
TGCGCCAGCAGCCTCGGAATTGGACAGGGGGCGTCTGAAGCTTTCTTT
CASSLGIGQGASEAFF
>13|TRBD2|TRBJ2-3|TRBV27|few
TGTGCCAGCGGTTGGGAGGGCCCAGATACGCAGTATTTT
CASGWEGPDTQYF
>16|NA|TRBJ2-7|TRBV7-9|NA
TGTGCCAGCAGCAGGACGGGGCAACTGGGGGACTACGAGCAGTACTTC
CASSRTGQLGDYEQYF
>14|NA|TRBJ2-5|TRBV5-4|NA
TGTGCCAGCAGCGGGGGCCGCCTCGAGGAGACCCAGTACTTC
CASSGGRLEETQYF
>15|NA|TRBJ1-1|TRBV9|NA
TGTGCCAGCAGCGTTAACAGGGCGTCAAACACTGAAGCTTTCTTT
CASSVNRASNTEAFF
>19|TRBD1|TRBJ1-2|TRBV3-1|once
TGTGCCAGCAGCCAAGGGGCTCCGGGACAGGGGACTTCTAACTATGGCTACACCTTC
CASSQGAPGQGTSNYGYTF
>15|NA|TRBJ2-5|TRBV18|once
TGTGCCAGCTCACCCGCACAGGGTAGACGAGAGACCCAGTACTTC
CASSPAQGRRETQYF